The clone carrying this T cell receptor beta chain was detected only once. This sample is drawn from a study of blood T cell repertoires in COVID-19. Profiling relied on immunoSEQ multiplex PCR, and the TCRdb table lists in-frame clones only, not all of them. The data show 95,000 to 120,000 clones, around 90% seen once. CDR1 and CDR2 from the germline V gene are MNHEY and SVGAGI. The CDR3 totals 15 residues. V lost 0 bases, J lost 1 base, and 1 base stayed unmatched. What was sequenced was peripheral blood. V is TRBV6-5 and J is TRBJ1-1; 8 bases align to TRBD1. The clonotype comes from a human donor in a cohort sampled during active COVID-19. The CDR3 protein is CASSYSGQGNTEAFF. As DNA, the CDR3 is TGTGCCAGCAGTTACTCAGGACAGGGGAACACTGAAGCTTTCTTT.